This T cell receptor (beta chain) was sequenced during a study of T cells in Graves' hyperthyroidism and ophthalmopathy. This clonotype was recorded many times. The V end was cut by 5 bases, the J end by 6 bases, with 10 bases between. The CDR3 sequence is 12 residues long. Looked up from germline, CDR1 is SGHTA and CDR2 is FQGNSA. The CDR3 regions of TCR beta were amplified from RNA transcripts. When the TCR CDR3 underwent first-round RT-PCR, the HTBI primer set was used. TCRdb used MiXCR to reprocess the multiplex PCR reads, holding one entry per CDR3 protein. Of some 50,000 distinct CDR3 sequences listed, 54% are singletons. Absent ophthalmopathy progression within 18 months defined stable Graves' hyperthyroidism.

This chain joins TRBV7-2 and TRBJ1-2; unclear D gene. The sample consisted of peripheral blood or thyroid tissue (not recorded which). The sequence was collected from a man between 18 and 29 years old with Graves' hyperthyroidism. This CDR3 reads CASSQTRNGYTF. The DNA of the CDR3 is TGTGCCAGCAGCCAGACTCGGAATGGCTACACCTTC.